This TCR beta chain is drawn from a study of cytomegalovirus exposure and HLA in healthy donors. TCRdb's table, derived via immunoSEQ multiplex PCR, lists solely in-frame clones and lacks some. The data hold 150,000 to 250,000 clones, with 75% to 85% observed a single time. Trimming stripped 0 bases from V and 4 bases from J, with 9 bases between. The germline V gene has CDR1 SGHAT and CDR2 FQNNGV. CDR3 length: 14 amino acids. To note about this clone: As yet, its antigen is unknown.

Among the 100 to 150 subjects of the validation cohort, separate from the 666-subject first cohort, were the donors. The study's findings and limits: Cytomegalovirus-associated status was assigned to 150 to 200 TCR beta chains. Reports described diagnosis of cytomegalovirus status by the classifier as highly specific and sensitive.

J is TRBJ2-5 and V is TRBV11-2, with D possibly TRBD2 on 6 matching bases. The TCR comes from a woman in her thirties in good health and CMV-seropositive. Sequenced: PBMCs. CDR3 DNA sequence: TGTGCCAGCAGCTTAGAGAGGGAGGTAGAGACCCAGTACTTC. Its translation is CASSLEREVETQYF. The full variable domain, its missing parts supplied by reference TRBV11-2 and TRBJ2-5, is EAGVAQSPRYKIIEKRQSVAFWCNPISGHATLYWYQQILGQGPKLLIQFQNNGVVDDSQLPKDRFSAERLKGVDSTLKIQPAKLEDSAVYLCASSLEREVETQYFGPGTRLLVL.